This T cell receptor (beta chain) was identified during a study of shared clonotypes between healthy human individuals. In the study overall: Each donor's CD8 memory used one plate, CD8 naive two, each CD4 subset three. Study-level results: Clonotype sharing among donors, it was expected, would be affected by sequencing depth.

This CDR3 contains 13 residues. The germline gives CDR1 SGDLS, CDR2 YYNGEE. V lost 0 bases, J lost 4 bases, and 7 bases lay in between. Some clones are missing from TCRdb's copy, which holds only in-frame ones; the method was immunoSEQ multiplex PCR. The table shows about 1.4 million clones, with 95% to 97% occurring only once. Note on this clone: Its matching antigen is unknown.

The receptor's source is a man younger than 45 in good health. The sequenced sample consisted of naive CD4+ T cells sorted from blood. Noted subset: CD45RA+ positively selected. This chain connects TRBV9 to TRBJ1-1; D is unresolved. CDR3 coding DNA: TGTGCCAGCAGCGTAGGAGGGTTCACTGAAGCTTTCTTT. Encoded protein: CASSVGGFTEAFF.